The entry below gives a single T cell receptor (beta chain) sequence along with its context. These data belong to a study of identical twins. A single record per CDR3 protein comes from TCRdb applying MiXCR to the 5' RACE reads. Counted here are 450,000 or so distinct CDR3 sequences, approximately 14% occurring once; the ten biggest clones make up about 1%. Germline CDR1 is SGHAT and CDR2 is FQNNGV. The CDR3 sequence is 16 residues long. The V gene end was trimmed by 4 bases and the J gene end by 0 bases; junction bases not matched to a gene: 7. A further study also used this sample, focusing on yellow fever vaccine responses in identical twins.

The sequenced material came from CD4+ T cells sorted from blood. The clonotype was recovered from a woman aged 18-29 years in good health. This chain connects TRBV11-2 to TRBJ2-3, with 7 bases lining up with TRBD2. The CDR3 DNA is TGTGCCAGCAGCTCCAGAGGGACTATAAGCACAGATACGCAGTATTTT. Protein sequence: CASSSRGTISTDTQYF.